This T cell receptor (beta chain) was obtained from a study of blood T cell repertoires in COVID-19. Study information: In each case, the material was cDNA or gDNA derived from T cells, B-cell-depleted T cells, or PBMCs.

The length of the CDR3 is 13 residues. Germline V CDR1 and CDR2: MNHEY, SVGAGI. V dropped 4 bases and J dropped 2 bases, with 9 bases sitting between them. TCRdb keeps only in-frame clones here, not all; method: immunoSEQ multiplex PCR. The data hold 390,000 or so clones, with roughly 90% observed a single time. The sequence came from a woman aged 25 to 39 with COVID-19, enrolled during active disease. Sequenced sample: peripheral blood. This sequence joins TRBV6-5 and TRBJ2-7; D possibly corresponds to TRBD2 (5 bases). CDR3 nucleotides: TGTGCCAGCAGTTTCCCCGGGACCTACGAGCAGTACTTC. Its translation is CASSFPGTYEQYF.